Listed here are 18 T cell receptor beta chains from one sample, sequenced in a study of patients and donors after allogeneic stem cell transplantation. Each CDR3 protein is one row after TCRdb ran MiXCR on the RT-PCR reads. The sample lists approximately 170,000 distinct CDR3 sequences, 30% seen once, with under 3.5% in the top ten. Source material: blood, either unsorted or a sorted T cell fraction (not recorded which). Receptors were obtained from a human donor who was either an allogeneic HSCT recipient or a stem cell or donor lymphocyte infusion donor (not recorded which). It is not recorded whose cells these are; they may come from a transplant donor.

This clonotype was observed a handful of times. The chain employs TRBV18 and TRBJ2-2, with D hard to call. V lost 1 base, J lost 4 bases, and 7 bases lay in between. The CDR3 is 14 amino acids. CDR1 is KGHSH, CDR2 LQKENI, per germline. The CDR3 bases are TGTGCCAGCTCACCACAAACTGGCACCGGGGAGCTGTTTTTT. Protein sequence: CASSPQTGTGELFF.

This clonotype was observed a single time. The rearrangement joins TRBV4-3 to TRBJ2-1; D not resolved. The germline V gene has CDR1 LGHNA and CDR2 YSLEER. V was cut by 4 bases and J by 5 bases, with 9 bases left in between. The CDR3 runs 13 residues. The CDR3: CASSPPGNNEQFF. CDR3 nucleotides: TGCGCCAGCAGCCCCCCGGGCAACAATGAGCAGTTCTTC.

The CDR3 region is CATSSPGQGRMETQYF. In DNA form, the CDR3 reads TGTGCCACCAGCAGCCCCGGACAGGGAAGAATGGAGACCCAGTACTTC. J is TRBJ2-5 and V is TRBV15; 8 bases are shared with TRBD1. V was clipped by 3 bases and J by 5 bases; unmatched bases: 11. Germline-derived CDR1 and CDR2 are LNHNV and YYDKDF (reference sequence). This CDR3 has 16 residues.

This clonotype has a handful of counts. The genes are TRBV6-5 and TRBJ2-3, with D possibly matching TRBD1 (6 bases). V lost 0 bases, J lost 2 bases, and 9 bases lay in between. Germline CDR1 reads MNHEY; CDR2 reads SVGAGI. The CDR3 loop spans 15 amino acids. The CDR3 is CASSYSGAHTDTQYF. CDR3 in DNA: TGTGCCAGCAGTTACTCGGGGGCACACACAGATACGCAGTATTTT.

The chain combines TRBV5-1 with TRBJ2-3; D not resolved. The CDR3 loop spans 14 amino acids. Trimming took off 4 bases at V and 2 bases at J, with 11 bases between the two ends. Germline assignment: CDR1 SGHRS and CDR2 YFSETQ. The CDR3: CASSLMGYTDTQYF. DNA of the CDR3: TGCGCCAGCAGCCTCATGGGGTACACAGATACGCAGTATTTT.

V is TRBV12-3 or TRBV12-4 and J is TRBJ2-1; 7 nucleotides match TRBD2. The ends lost 2 bases at V and 6 bases at J; junction bases unmatched: 10. This CDR3 contains 16 residues. The CDR3 sequence: CASSLSTTPGGNEQFF. The CDR3 DNA is TGTGCCAGCAGTTTATCGACTACCCCGGGGGGCAATGAGCAGTTCTTC.

This chain uses TRBV4-3 with TRBJ2-7; 7 bases agree with TRBD2. With 0 bases clipped from V and 2 bases from J, the junction kept 10 bases outside the gene matches. Germline V CDR1 and CDR2: LGHNA, YSLEER. The CDR3 has 17 residues. Here the CDR3 DNA reads TGCGCCAGCAGCCAAGACTCATACGGGAGGACCGCCTACGAGCAGTACTTC. Translated, it gives CASSQDSYGRTAYEQYF.

The chain uses TRBV5-1 and TRBJ2-7, with no clear D. Trimming stripped 2 bases from V and 3 bases from J, with 12 bases between. The CDR3 is 14 amino acids. From germline, CDR1 is SGHRS and CDR2 YFSETQ. CDR3 in amino acids: CASSLYPEIYEQYF. The CDR3 DNA follows: TGCGCCAGCAGCTTATACCCGGAAATCTACGAGCAGTACTTC.

This clonotype was seen only a few times. The chain is built from TRBV12-3 or TRBV12-4 and TRBJ2-1; TRBD2 matches 11 bases. The CDR3 loop spans 16 amino acids. V shed 5 bases and J 8 bases; nucleotides not matched to a gene: 11. CDR3 residues: CASSPDVAGGPDEQFF. In nucleotides, the CDR3 is TGTGCCAGCAGTCCTGACGTAGCGGGAGGGCCGGATGAGCAGTTCTTC.

J is TRBJ2-6 and V is TRBV6-5; D remains ambiguous. Trimming removed 5 bases at V and 0 bases at J, with 11 bases between. Germline-derived CDR1 and CDR2 are MNHEY and SVGAGI. The CDR3 spans 16 residues. The CDR3 here is CASSPPDSSGANVLTF. The CDR3 bases are TGTGCCAGCAGTCCTCCGGATAGCTCTGGGGCCAACGTCCTGACTTTC.

This clonotype was detected a few times. V is TRBV6-5 and J is TRBJ1-1; D uncertain. Trimming shortened V by 2 bases and J by 5 bases, and 9 bases separated the two germline ends. This CDR3 is built from 13 residues. In germline, CDR1 is MNHEY, CDR2 SVGAGI. CDR3 in amino acids: CASSYARWTEAFF. The CDR3 region has the DNA TGTGCCAGCAGTTACGCCCGCTGGACTGAAGCTTTCTTT.

This clonotype was observed many times. The chain recombines TRBV18 with TRBJ1-5; 10 positions match TRBD1. This CDR3 has 15 amino acids. The V segment lost 4 bases and the J segment 7 bases; nucleotides outside the gene matches: 7. CDR1 and CDR2 from the germline V gene are KGHSH and LQKENI. CDR3 loop: CASSRGTGDTQPQHF. In DNA, the CDR3 is TGTGCCAGCTCACGCGGGACAGGGGATACCCAGCCCCAGCATTTT.

This sequence joins TRBV20-1 and TRBJ2-7, with TRBD2 matching 11 bases. Germline V gene lookup returns CDR1 DFQATT and CDR2 SNEGSKA (reference sequence). Losses at the gene ends were 3 bases for V and 2 bases for J; bases not matched to a gene: 6. The CDR3 sequence is 15 residues long. The CDR3 DNA follows: TGCAGTGCTAGTCCACTAGCGGGAGCGCCCTACGAGCAGTACTTC. It translates to CSASPLAGAPYEQYF.

This clonotype was counted between two and nine times. V and J are TRBV4-2 and TRBJ2-7, with 10 positions matching TRBD2. Germline CDR1 and CDR2: LGHNA and YNFKEQ. The CDR3 has 17 residues. The trim removed 3 bases at V and 4 bases at J, leaving 12 bases unmatched. The CDR3 region is CASSHLGGLAGEYEQYF. For the CDR3, the DNA is TGTGCCAGCAGCCACCTCGGAGGGCTAGCGGGAGAGTACGAGCAGTACTTC.

The chain is built from TRBV6-1 and TRBJ1-5; no clear D gene. Trimming stripped 2 bases from V and 4 bases from J, with 6 bases between. The CDR3 runs to 13 residues. In germline, CDR1 is MNHNS, CDR2 SASEGT. CDR3 sequence: CASSERENQPQHF. In DNA, the CDR3 is TGTGCCAGCAGTGAACGAGAAAATCAGCCCCAGCATTTT.

This clonotype has ten or more counts. This chain uses TRBV5-1 with TRBJ1-4; the D is unclear. Per germline, CDR1 SGHRS and CDR2 YFSETQ. The CDR3 is 14 amino acids. V lost 2 bases to trimming and J lost 0 bases, with 5 bases between them. The CDR3 is CASSFGSTNEKLFF. The DNA of the CDR3 is TGCGCCAGCAGCTTCGGCTCAACTAATGAAAAACTGTTTTTT.

This sequence joins TRBV5-1 and TRBJ2-3, with unresolved D. Trimming took 0 bases from V and 3 from J, leaving 11 bases between them. From germline, CDR1 is SGHRS and CDR2 YFSETQ. CDR3 length: 15 amino acids. CDR3 amino acids: CASSLALTHTDTQYF. The CDR3 DNA is TGCGCCAGCAGCTTGGCTCTTACTCATACAGATACGCAGTATTTT.

This clonotype was observed a few times. V gene TRBV20-1 combines with J gene TRBJ2-7; D gene uncertain. From germline, CDR1 is DFQATT and CDR2 SNEGSKA (reference sequence). V was shortened by 3 bases and J by 2 bases, with 11 bases between the two germline ends. The CDR3 covers 13 residues. Here the CDR3 DNA reads TGCAGTGCTAGGGCGAGGACCACCTACGAGCAGTACTTC. Its translation is CSARARTTYEQYF.